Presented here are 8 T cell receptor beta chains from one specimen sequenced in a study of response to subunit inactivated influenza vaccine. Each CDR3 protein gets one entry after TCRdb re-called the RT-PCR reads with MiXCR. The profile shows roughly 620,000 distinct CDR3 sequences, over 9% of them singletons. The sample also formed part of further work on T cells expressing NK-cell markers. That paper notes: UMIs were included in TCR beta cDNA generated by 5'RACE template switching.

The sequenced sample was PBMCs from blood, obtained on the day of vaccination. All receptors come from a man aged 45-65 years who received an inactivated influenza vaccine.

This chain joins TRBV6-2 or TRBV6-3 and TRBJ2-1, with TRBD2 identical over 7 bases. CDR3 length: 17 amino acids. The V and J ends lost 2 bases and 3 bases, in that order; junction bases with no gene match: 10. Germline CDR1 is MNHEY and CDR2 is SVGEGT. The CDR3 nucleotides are TGTGCCAGCAGTTACGGTTTAGGGGAGGGCGGCTACAATGAGCAGTTCTTC. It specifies CASSYGLGEGGYNEQFF.

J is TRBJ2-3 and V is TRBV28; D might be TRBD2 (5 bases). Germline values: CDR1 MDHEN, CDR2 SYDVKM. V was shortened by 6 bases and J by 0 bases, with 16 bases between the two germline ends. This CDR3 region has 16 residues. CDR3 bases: TGTGCCAGCAGACAAATCCTACGGGGAAGCACAGATACGCAGTATTTT. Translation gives CASRQILRGSTDTQYF.

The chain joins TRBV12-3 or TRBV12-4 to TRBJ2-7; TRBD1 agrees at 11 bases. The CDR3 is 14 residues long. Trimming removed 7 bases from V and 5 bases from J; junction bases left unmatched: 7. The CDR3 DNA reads TGTGCCAGCAACGGGACAGGGGGTAATCACGAGCAGTACTTC. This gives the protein CASNGTGGNHEQYF.

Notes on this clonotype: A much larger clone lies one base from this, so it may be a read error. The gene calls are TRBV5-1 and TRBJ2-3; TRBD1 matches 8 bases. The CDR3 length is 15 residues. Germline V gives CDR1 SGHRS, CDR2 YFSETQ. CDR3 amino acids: CTSSFGQGPTDTQYF. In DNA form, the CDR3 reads TGCACCAGCAGCTTCGGACAGGGCCCCACAGATACGCAGTATTTT. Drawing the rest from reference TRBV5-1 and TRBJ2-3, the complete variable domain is KAGVTQTPRYLIKTRGQQVTLSCSPISGHRSVSWYQQTPGQGLQFLFEYFSETQRNKGNFPGRFSGRQFSNSRSEMNVSTLELGDSALYLCTSSFGQGPTDTQYFGPGTRLTVL.

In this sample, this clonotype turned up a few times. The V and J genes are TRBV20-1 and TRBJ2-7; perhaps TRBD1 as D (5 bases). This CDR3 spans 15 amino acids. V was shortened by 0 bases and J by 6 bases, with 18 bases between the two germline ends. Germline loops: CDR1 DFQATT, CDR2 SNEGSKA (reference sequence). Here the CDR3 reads CSARDHGQGGIEQYF. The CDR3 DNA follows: TGCAGTGCTAGAGATCACGGCCAGGGTGGGATCGAGCAGTACTTC.

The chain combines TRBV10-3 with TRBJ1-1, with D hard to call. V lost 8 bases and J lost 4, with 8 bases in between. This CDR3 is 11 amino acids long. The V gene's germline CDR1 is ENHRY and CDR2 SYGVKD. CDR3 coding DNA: TGTGCCATCGGCATTCCCACTGAAGCTTTCTTT. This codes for CAIGIPTEAFF.

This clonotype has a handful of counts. The CDR3 DNA is TGCGCCAGCAGCTTGGTTCCTCGGACGGGCTACAATGAGCAGTTCTTC. Its protein is CASSLVPRTGYNEQFF. The J gene is TRBJ2-1, the V gene TRBV5-1, with D unclear. Per the germline V gene, CDR1 is SGHRS and CDR2 is YFSETQ. V dropped 0 bases and J dropped 3 bases, with 13 bases sitting between them. The CDR3 spans 16 residues.

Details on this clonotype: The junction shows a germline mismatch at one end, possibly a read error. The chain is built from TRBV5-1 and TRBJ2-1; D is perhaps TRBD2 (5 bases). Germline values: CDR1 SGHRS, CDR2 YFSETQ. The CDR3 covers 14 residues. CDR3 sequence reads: CAGSLELVYNEQFF. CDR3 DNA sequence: TGCGCCGGCAGCTTGGAACTAGTTTACAATGAGCAGTTCTTC.